This TCR beta chain was documented in a study of T-cell reconstitution after alpha-beta-depleted transplantation in children. The germline CDR1 and CDR2 sequences are MGHDK and SYGVNS. The CDR3 runs 15 residues. V lost 6 bases, J lost 2 bases, and 8 bases stayed unmatched. This clonotype was picked up many times. The antigen remains unidentified. Unique molecular identifiers were incorporated when the TCRbeta library was constructed. A single record per CDR3 protein comes from TCRdb applying MiXCR to the PCR reads. Here the sample spans fewer than 700,000 distinct CDR3 sequences, 10% to 15% being singletons. Study-level findings and limits: Alpha-beta T cells about two months after transplant reportedly derived from several hundred expanded graft clones. Some patients showed high day-60 TCRbeta diversity, which derived from surviving recipient T cells and thymic progenitors. Newly generated T cells supplied most T-cell counts and diversity one year post-transplant.

This chain joins TRBV25-1 and TRBJ2-5; TRBD1 aligns across 8 bases. Material: PBMCs, mostly from graft donor cells, obtained 360 days after TCRalphabeta/CD19-depleted stem cell transplant. This receptor was taken from a male patient younger than 18 who had a stem cell transplant for acute myeloid leukemia, so the T cells may come from the graft donor. In nucleotides, the CDR3 is TGTGCCAGCAGCGCGGACAGGGCCGGGCAAGAGACCCAGTACTTC. It encodes CASSADRAGQETQYF. Drawing the rest from reference TRBV25-1 and TRBJ2-5, the complete variable domain is EADIYQTPRYLVIGTGKKITLECSQTMGHDKMYWYQQDPGMELHLIHYSYGVNSTEKGDLSSESTVSRIRTEHFPLTLESARPSHTSQYLCASSADRAGQETQYFGPGTRLLVL.